Each of the 8 T cell receptor beta chains below was sequenced from the same sample in a study of T cells after yellow fever vaccination. MiXCR, run by TCRdb on the 5' RACE reads, gives a single entry per CDR3 protein. The sample comprises 200,000 to 300,000 distinct CDR3 sequences, 10% to 15% of which are singletons, and about 0.51% rests with the top ten. Specimen: CD4+ T cells sorted from PBMCs, collected 45 days after the yellow fever booster vaccination. The receptor source for this set is a man aged 25-45 years who received the YFV17D yellow fever vaccine.

This clonotype was found a few times. This rearrangement joins TRBV20-1 to TRBJ2-3; D ambiguous. Germline CDR1 and CDR2: DFQATT and SNEGSKA (reference sequence). The CDR3 consists of 15 residues. Trimming pared 0 bases from V and 0 bases from J, leaving 10 bases between. DNA of the CDR3: TGCAGTGCTAGAGATCAGCAGCGAAGCACAGATACGCAGTATTTT. Its translation: CSARDQQRSTDTQYF.

This clonotype was counted between two and nine times. The genes are TRBV12-3 or TRBV12-4 and TRBJ1-4; TRBD1 might be the D (5 bases). The CDR3 has 14 residues. V was trimmed by 6 bases and J by 10 bases, leaving 18 bases between them. CDR3: CASSYDLGGGKLFF. In DNA form, the CDR3 reads TGTGCCAGCAGCTACGACCTTGGGGGTGGAAAACTGTTTTTT.

The chain is built from TRBV5-1 and TRBJ2-7, with TRBD2 matching over 7 bases. CDR1 is SGHRS, CDR2 YFSETQ, per germline. The CDR3 is 16 residues long. V shed 6 bases, J shed 5 bases, and the junction held 17 bases outside the gene matches. The CDR3 is CASTSMPGEGLDEQYF. CDR3 nucleotides: TGCGCCAGCACCTCAATGCCCGGGGAGGGGCTCGACGAGCAGTACTTC.

This chain connects TRBV4-2 to TRBJ1-5; D ambiguous. This CDR3 region has 15 residues. From germline, CDR1 is LGHNA and CDR2 YNFKEQ. Trimming left V 0 bases short and J 7 bases short, with 13 bases between. Here the CDR3 DNA reads TGTGCCAGCAGCCAAGATCTAAGAGGGAACCAGCCCCAGCATTTT. Encoded protein: CASSQDLRGNQPQHF.

This rearrangement joins TRBV20-1 to TRBJ2-2; TRBD2 is a possible D gene (5 bases). Germline V CDR1 and CDR2: DFQATT, SNEGSKA (reference sequence). This CDR3 is built from 16 residues. With 6 bases removed from V and 0 bases from J, the gap between germline ends came to 17 bases. For the CDR3, the DNA is TGCAGTGCAGGAGGCAGTAGAGCCTCGAACACCGGGGAGCTGTTTTTT. This sequence encodes CSAGGSRASNTGELFF.

This clonotype was recorded many times. The chain joins TRBV12-3 or TRBV12-4 to TRBJ1-3; D remains unclear. With 6 bases removed from V and 0 bases from J, the gap between germline ends came to 21 bases. This CDR3 spans 18 amino acids. CDR3 sequence: CASSPYVGRVTSGNTIYF. As DNA, the CDR3 is TGTGCCAGCAGCCCATATGTCGGCCGGGTTACCTCTGGAAACACCATATATTTT.

This clonotype has ten or more counts. For the CDR3, the DNA is TGCAGTGCTAGCAGGGATTATGGCTACACCTTC. It specifies CSASRDYGYTF. The chain joins TRBV20-1 to TRBJ1-2; D may be TRBD1 (5 bases). V lost 3 bases and J lost 5, with 7 bases in between. CDR1 and CDR2 (germline): DFQATT, SNEGSKA (reference sequence). The CDR3 loop spans 11 amino acids.

This clonotype was recorded at least ten times. The chain employs TRBV20-1 and TRBJ2-3; D is unclear. From germline, CDR1 is DFQATT and CDR2 SNEGSKA (reference sequence). Trimming pared 2 bases from V and 0 bases from J, leaving 6 bases between. CDR3 size: 13 residues. The CDR3 reads CSARLGSTDTQYF. The CDR3 nucleotides read TGCAGTGCTAGATTGGGGAGCACAGATACGCAGTATTTT.